This entry is about one T cell receptor beta chain. Antigen: not known. This sample is part of a study of cytomegalovirus exposure and HLA in healthy donors. Overall study context: Sequencing of about 200 million T cells in an earlier analysis found approximately 120 million unique TCR beta sequences.

Overall study results and limits: Follow-up analysis found HLA locus-dependent TCR association rates, highest for DRB1 and lowest for HLA-C. In a later analysis, V- and J-gene trimming of beta chains associated with a DCLRE1C missense variant, replicated independently. Exclusion applied to some V segments, including TRBV6-2 and TRBV6-3, as they were indistinguishable.

This CDR3 contains 16 residues. Losses at the gene ends were 3 bases for V and 8 bases for J; bases not matched to a gene: 14. Germline assignment: CDR1 MGHRA and CDR2 YSYEKL. Primers for the PCR totalled 60 Vbeta and 13 Jbeta. Only in-frame clones appear in the TCRdb table, and some are missing; sequencing was by immunoSEQ multiplex PCR. The table has about 140,000 clones, over 75% seen once. This clonotype was obtained from a woman in her forties or fifties in good health and CMV-seropositive. The sequenced sample was PBMCs. The V call is TRBV4-1, the J call TRBJ2-3; 7 nucleotides line up with TRBD2. CDR3 in DNA: TGCGCCAGCAGCCAGAGCCCCGGGACTACTGCTGGTACGCAGTATTTT. This gives the protein CASSQSPGTTAGTQYF.